These T cell receptor beta chains were read from a single sample in a study of shared clonotypes between healthy human individuals. Sequencing was performed with immunoSEQ multiplex PCR; in TCRdb, only in-frame clones are kept and a portion is missing. The table includes millions of clones, about 95% detected once. Sequenced input: naive CD8+ T cells sorted from blood. The receptors were gathered from a man aged 18 to 30 in good health. Each CDR3 is given with its conserved first and last residue. Fields, in order: V gene, clone size, J gene, CDR3 length, D gene, CDR3 protein, CDR3 DNA. The D gene is left open where the match is weak. A clone size is listed for some rows: how often the clone was seen (once, few, many), or a class if it is expanded.

TRBV6-6	once	TRBJ2-7	12	-	CKSPRWTYEQYF	TGTAAATCTCCGAGGTGGACCTACGAGCAGTACTTC
TRBV5-1	-	TRBJ2-1	14	-	CASSLGDTLDEQFF	TGCGCCAGCAGCTTGGGGGACACCCTCGATGAGCAGTTCTTC
TRBV4-1	-	TRBJ2-1	17	-	CASSQEGEGLYYNEQFF	TGCGCCAGCAGCCAAGAGGGAGAAGGACTTTACTACAATGAGCAGTTCTTC
TRBV25-1	-	TRBJ2-3	16	TRBD2	CASSEEAGGPPDTQYF	TGTGCCAGCAGTGAAGAGGCGGGGGGCCCCCCAGATACGCAGTATTTT
TRBV15	-	TRBJ2-5	14	-	CATSRGTDQETQYF	TGTGCCACCAGCAGAGGGACAGACCAAGAGACCCAGTACTTC
TRBV4-1	-	TRBJ1-6	16	TRBD1	CASSHPGTGGIPALHF	TGCGCCAGCAGCCACCCCGGGACAGGAGGAATTCCGGCCCTCCACTTT
TRBV6-5	-	TRBJ1-1	15	TRBD1	CASSAGGLLNTEAFF	TGTGCCAGCAGTGCAGGGGGCCTACTGAACACTGAAGCTTTCTTT
TRBV27	-	TRBJ1-1	15	TRBD1	CASSFSGTGVTEAFF	TGTGCCAGCAGTTTCTCCGGGACAGGGGTCACTGAAGCTTTCTTT
TRBV7-9	-	TRBJ2-1	15	-	CASSSMIGTYNEQFF	TGTGCCAGCAGCTCAATGATAGGGACCTACAATGAGCAGTTCTTC
TRBV27	-	TRBJ2-3	16	-	CASNPQGHAGTDTQYF	TGTGCCAGCAATCCCCAGGGGCACGCAGGCACAGATACGCAGTATTTT
TRBV7-9	-	TRBJ2-7	16	-	CASSSDGGREPYEQYF	TGTGCCAGCAGCTCCGACGGGGGGCGGGAACCTTACGAGCAGTACTTC
TRBV7-3	-	TRBJ2-2	12	-	CASSLGPGELFF	TGTGCCAGCAGCTTGGGGCCAGGGGAGCTGTTTTTT
TRBV28	-	TRBJ1-2	14	TRBD1	CASSSQGALYGYTF	TGTGCCAGCAGTTCCCAGGGGGCGCTCTATGGCTACACCTTC
TRBV28	-	TRBJ1-4	15	TRBD1	CASSSVDRNYEKLFF	TGTGCCAGCAGTTCAGTGGACAGGAATTATGAAAAACTGTTTTTT
TRBV6-6	-	TRBJ2-7	13	TRBD1	CASTYTGVAEQYF	TGTGCCAGCACCTATACAGGGGTGGCCGAGCAGTACTTC
TRBV7-9	few	TRBJ2-7	12	TRBD1	CASSETGGEQYF	TGTGCCAGCAGCGAGACAGGGGGCGAGCAGTACTTC
TRBV7-9	-	TRBJ1-4	14	TRBD1	CASSTGTGDEKLFF	TGTGCCAGCAGCACCGGGACAGGGGATGAAAAACTGTTTTTT
TRBV9	-	TRBJ1-2	14	-	CASSVGGADYGYTF	TGTGCCAGCAGCGTAGGAGGGGCGGACTATGGCTACACCTTC
TRBV19	-	TRBJ1-5	14	-	CASSPDWGIQPQHF	TGTGCCAGTAGTCCTGACTGGGGGATTCAGCCCCAGCATTTT
TRBV9	-	TRBJ2-7	16	TRBD2	CASSVGSGSGSYEQYF	TGTGCCAGCAGCGTTGGTAGCGGGAGTGGGTCCTACGAGCAGTACTTC
TRBV4-1	-	TRBJ1-6	13	-	CASSQAPDSPLHF	TGCGCCAGCAGCCAAGCCCCCGATTCACCCCTCCACTTT
TRBV7-2	-	TRBJ2-5	13	-	CASSLGYQETQYF	TGTGCCAGCAGCTTAGGGTATCAAGAGACCCAGTACTTC
TRBV25-1	once	TRBJ1-1	14	TRBD1	CATKDRGADTEAFF	TGTGCCACCAAGGACAGGGGGGCGGACACTGAAGCTTTCTTT
TRBV27	-	TRBJ1-1	14	-	CASSPWASGTEAFF	TGTGCCAGCAGCCCCTGGGCCTCAGGCACTGAAGCTTTCTTT
TRBV11-3	-	TRBJ2-7	14	-	CASSPGRGSYEQYF	TGTGCCAGCAGCCCTGGACGGGGCTCCTACGAGCAGTACTTC
TRBV27	-	TRBJ1-1	17	-	CASSGPGTTPQYTEAFF	TGTGCCAGCAGTGGGCCGGGGACCACCCCCCAATACACTGAAGCTTTCTTT
TRBV2	-	TRBJ2-3	10	-	CADRTDTQYF	TGTGCCGACAGGACAGATACGCAGTATTTT
TRBV19	-	TRBJ1-1	13	-	CASSTGSYTEAFF	TGTGCCAGTAGTACAGGGTCTTACACTGAAGCTTTCTTT
TRBV14	-	TRBJ2-7	13	-	CASSYGRTYEQYF	TGTGCCAGCAGCTACGGCCGAACCTACGAGCAGTACTTC
TRBV11-2	-	TRBJ2-1	15	-	CASSLGAAQNNEQFF	TGTGCCAGCAGCTTAGGGGCGGCTCAAAACAATGAGCAGTTCTTC
TRBV7-9	-	TRBJ1-1	15	-	CASSPQGPKNAEAFF	TGTGCCAGCAGCCCCCAGGGACCGAAGAATGCTGAAGCTTTCTTT
TRBV6-1	-	TRBJ1-1	12	-	CASSIRATEAFF	TGTGCCAGCAGTATCAGGGCTACTGAAGCTTTCTTT
TRBV6-5	-	TRBJ2-5	13	-	CASSYGSQETQYF	TGTGCCAGCAGTTACGGTTCCCAAGAGACCCAGTACTTC